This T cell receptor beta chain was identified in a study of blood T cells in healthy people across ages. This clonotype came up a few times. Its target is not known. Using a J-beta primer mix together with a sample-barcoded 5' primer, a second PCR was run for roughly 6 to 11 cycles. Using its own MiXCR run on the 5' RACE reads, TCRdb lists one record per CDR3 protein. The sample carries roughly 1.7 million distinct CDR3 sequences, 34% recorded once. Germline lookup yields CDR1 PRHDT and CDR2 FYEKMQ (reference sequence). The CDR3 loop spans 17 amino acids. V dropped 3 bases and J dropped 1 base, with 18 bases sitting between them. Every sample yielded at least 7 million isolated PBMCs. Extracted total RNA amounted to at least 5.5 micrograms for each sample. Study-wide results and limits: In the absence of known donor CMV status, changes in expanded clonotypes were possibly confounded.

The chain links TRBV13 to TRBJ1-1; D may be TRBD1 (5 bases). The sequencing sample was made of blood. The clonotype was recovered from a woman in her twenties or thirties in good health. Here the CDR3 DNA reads TGTGCCAGCAGCTTCGGGACCGAGCACCATACGAACACTGAAGCTTTCTTT. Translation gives CASSFGTEHHTNTEAFF.